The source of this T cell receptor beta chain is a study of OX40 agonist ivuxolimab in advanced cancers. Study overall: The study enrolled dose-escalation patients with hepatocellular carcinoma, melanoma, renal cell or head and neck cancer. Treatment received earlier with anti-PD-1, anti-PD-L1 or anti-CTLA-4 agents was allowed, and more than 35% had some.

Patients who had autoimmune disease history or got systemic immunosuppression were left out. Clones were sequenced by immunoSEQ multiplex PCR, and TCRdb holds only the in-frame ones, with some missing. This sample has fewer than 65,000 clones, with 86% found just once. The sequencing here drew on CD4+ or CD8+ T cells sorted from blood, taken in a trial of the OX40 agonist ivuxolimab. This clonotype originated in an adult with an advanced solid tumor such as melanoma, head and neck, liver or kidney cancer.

The CDR3 DNA sequence: TGCGCCAGCAGCCAAGATTGGCAGGGCCACGAGACCCAGTACTTC. Translation: CASSQDWQGHETQYF. This chain links TRBV4-1 with TRBJ2-5; possible D gene TRBD1, 5 bases. From germline, CDR1 is MGHRA and CDR2 YSYEKL. V lost 0 bases and J lost 5, with 13 bases in between. This CDR3 comprises 15 residues.